This T cell receptor beta chain is from a study of T-cell memory formation after mild COVID-19. TCRdb re-called the 5' RACE reads through MiXCR, storing one row per CDR3 protein. The sample lists about 350,000 distinct CDR3 sequences, about 15% occurring once. This clonotype was seen a handful of times. Its antigen is as yet unknown. CDR3 length: 14 residues. Germline values: CDR1 SGHRS, CDR2 YFSETQ. V was clipped by 2 bases and J by 3 bases, with 9 bases between them. Study-wide points: The appearance of some responding clones in pre-infection memory suggested that cross-reactive memory joined.

The TCR sequence derives from a man aged 18 to 30 who had mild COVID-19 (a few samples of this study predate the infection). Cell type and time point are not known. The sequencing sample was made of PBMCs or a T cell subset sorted from them (not recorded which). V is TRBV5-1 and J is TRBJ2-1; D is perhaps TRBD1 or TRBD2 (6 bases each). CDR3 sequence reads: CASSFGGGYNEQFF. CDR3 coding DNA: TGCGCCAGCAGCTTCGGGGGCGGCTACAATGAGCAGTTCTTC.